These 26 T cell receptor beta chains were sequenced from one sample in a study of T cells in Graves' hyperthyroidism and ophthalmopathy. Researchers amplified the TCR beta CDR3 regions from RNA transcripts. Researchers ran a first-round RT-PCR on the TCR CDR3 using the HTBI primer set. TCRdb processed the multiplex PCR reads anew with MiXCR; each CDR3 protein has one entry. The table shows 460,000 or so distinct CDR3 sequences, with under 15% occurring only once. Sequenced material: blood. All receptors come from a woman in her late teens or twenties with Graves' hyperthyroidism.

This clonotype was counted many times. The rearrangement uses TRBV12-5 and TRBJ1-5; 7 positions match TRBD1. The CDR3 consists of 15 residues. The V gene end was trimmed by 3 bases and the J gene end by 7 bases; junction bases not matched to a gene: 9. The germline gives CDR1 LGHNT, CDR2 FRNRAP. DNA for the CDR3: TGTGCTAGTGGTTTCGGACAGGTAGGACGGCAGCCCCAGCATTTT. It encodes CASGFGQVGRQPQHF.

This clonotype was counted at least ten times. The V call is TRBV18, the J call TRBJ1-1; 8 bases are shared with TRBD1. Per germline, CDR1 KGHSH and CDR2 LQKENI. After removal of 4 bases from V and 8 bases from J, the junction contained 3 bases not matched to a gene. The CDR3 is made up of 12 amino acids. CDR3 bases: TGTGCCAGCTCACAGGACAGGGTCGAAGCTTTCTTT. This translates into CASSQDRVEAFF.

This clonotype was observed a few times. The DNA of the CDR3 is TGCGCCAGCAGCCAATCCCTACAGGGCCTGAACACTGAAGCTTTCTTT. Protein sequence: CASSQSLQGLNTEAFF. V gene TRBV4-1 combines with J gene TRBJ1-1; D may be TRBD1 (6 bases). The V end lost 2 bases, the J end lost 0 bases, and 13 bases lay between the germline ends. The CDR3 is 16 residues long. Germline loops: CDR1 MGHRA, CDR2 YSYEKL.

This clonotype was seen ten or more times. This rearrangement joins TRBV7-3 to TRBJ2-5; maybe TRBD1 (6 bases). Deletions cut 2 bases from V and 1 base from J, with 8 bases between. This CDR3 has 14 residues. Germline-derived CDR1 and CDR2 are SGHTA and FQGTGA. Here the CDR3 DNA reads TGTGCCAGCAGCTTAGGGGGCATCCAAGAGACCCAGTACTTC. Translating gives CASSLGGIQETQYF.

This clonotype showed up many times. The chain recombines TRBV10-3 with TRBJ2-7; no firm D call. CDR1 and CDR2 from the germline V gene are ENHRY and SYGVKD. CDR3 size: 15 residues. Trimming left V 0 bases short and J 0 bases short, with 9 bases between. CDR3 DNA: TGTGCCATCAGTGAGTCGGCCAAGAGCTCCTACGAGCAGTACGTC. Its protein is CAISESAKSSYEQYV.

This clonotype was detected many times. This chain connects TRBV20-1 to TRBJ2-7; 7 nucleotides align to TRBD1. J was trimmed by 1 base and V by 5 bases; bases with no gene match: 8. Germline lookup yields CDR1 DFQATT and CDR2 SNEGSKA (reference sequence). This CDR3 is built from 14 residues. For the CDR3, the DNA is TGCAGTGCTCGCCGCCGACAGGGATCCTACGAGCAGTACGTC. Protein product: CSARRRQGSYEQYV.

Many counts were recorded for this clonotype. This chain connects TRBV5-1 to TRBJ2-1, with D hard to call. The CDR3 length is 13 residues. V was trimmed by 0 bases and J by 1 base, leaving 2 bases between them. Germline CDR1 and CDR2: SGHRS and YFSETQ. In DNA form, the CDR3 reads TGCGCCAGCAGCTTGGAATCCTACAATGAGCAGTTCTTC. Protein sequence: CASSLESYNEQFF.

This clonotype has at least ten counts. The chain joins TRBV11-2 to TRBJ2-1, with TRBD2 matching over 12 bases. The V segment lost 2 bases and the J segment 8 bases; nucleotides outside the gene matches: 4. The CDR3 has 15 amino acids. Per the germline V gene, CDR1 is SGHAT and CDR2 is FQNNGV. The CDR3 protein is CASSLLAGGAHEQFF. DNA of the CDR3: TGTGCCAGCAGCTTACTAGCGGGAGGGGCCCATGAGCAGTTCTTC. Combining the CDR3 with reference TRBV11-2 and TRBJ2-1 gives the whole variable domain EAGVAQSPRYKIIEKRQSVAFWCNPISGHATLYWYQQILGQGPKLLIQFQNNGVVDDSQLPKDRFSAERLKGVDSTLKIQPAKLEDSAVYLCASSLLAGGAHEQFFGPGTRLTVL.

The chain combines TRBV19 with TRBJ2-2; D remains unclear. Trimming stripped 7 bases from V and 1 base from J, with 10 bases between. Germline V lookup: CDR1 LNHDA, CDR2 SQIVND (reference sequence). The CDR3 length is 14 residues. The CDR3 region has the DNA TGTGCCAGTATCCAATGGGGGAACACCGGGGAGCTGTTTTTT. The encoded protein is CASIQWGNTGELFF.

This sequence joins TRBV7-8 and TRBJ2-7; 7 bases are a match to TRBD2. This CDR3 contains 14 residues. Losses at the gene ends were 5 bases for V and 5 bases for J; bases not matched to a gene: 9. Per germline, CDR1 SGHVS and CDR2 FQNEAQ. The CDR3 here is CASSLGLVANEQYF. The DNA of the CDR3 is TGTGCCAGCAGCCTCGGACTAGTTGCGAACGAGCAGTACTTC.

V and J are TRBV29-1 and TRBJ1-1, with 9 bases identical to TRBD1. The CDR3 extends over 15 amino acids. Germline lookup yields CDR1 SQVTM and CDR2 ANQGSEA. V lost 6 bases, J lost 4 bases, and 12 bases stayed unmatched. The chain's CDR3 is CSVELPGQGFTEAFF. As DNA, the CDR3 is TGCAGCGTCGAGCTTCCGGGACAGGGTTTCACTGAAGCTTTCTTT.

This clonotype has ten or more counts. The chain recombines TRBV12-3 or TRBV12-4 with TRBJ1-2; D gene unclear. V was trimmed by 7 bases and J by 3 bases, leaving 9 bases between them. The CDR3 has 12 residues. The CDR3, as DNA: TGTGCCAGCACCCCCTCCTACTATGGCTACACCTTC. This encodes CASTPSYYGYTF.

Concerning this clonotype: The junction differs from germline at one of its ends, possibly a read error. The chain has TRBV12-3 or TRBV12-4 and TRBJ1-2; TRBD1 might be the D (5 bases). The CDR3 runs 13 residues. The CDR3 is CASSIDRRVGCTF. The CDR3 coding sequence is TGTGCCAGCAGTATCGACAGAAGAGTAGGCTGCACCTTC.

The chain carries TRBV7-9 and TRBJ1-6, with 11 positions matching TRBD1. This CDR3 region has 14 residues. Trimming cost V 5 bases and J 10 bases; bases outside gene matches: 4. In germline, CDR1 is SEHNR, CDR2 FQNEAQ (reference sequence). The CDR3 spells CASSHGTGGSPLHF. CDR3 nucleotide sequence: TGTGCCAGCAGCCATGGGACAGGGGGATCACCCCTCCACTTT.

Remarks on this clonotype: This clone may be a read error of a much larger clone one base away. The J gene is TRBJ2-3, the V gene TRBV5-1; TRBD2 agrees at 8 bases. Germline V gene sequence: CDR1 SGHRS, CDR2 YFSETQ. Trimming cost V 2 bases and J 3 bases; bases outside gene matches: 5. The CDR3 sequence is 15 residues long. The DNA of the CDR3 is TGCGCCAGCAGCTTTGGGACTAGGATGACAGATACGCAGTATTTT. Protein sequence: CASSFGTRMTDTQYF. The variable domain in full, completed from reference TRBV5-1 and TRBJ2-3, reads KAGVTQTPRYLIKTRGQQVTLSCSPISGHRSVSWYQQTPGQGLQFLFEYFSETQRNKGNFPGRFSGRQFSNSRSEMNVSTLELGDSALYLCASSFGTRMTDTQYFGPGTRLTVL.

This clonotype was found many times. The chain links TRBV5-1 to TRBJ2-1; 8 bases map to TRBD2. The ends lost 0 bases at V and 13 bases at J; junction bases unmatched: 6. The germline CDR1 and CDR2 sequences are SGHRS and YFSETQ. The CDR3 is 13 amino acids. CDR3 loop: CASSLEGLDLQFF. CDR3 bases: TGCGCCAGCAGCTTGGAGGGACTAGATCTTCAGTTCTTC.

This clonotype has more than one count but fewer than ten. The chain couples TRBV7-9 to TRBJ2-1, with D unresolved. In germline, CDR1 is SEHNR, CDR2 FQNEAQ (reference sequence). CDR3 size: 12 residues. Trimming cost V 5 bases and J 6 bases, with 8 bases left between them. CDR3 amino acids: CASSPYINEQFF. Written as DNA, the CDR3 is TGTGCCAGCAGCCCCTATATCAATGAGCAGTTCTTC.

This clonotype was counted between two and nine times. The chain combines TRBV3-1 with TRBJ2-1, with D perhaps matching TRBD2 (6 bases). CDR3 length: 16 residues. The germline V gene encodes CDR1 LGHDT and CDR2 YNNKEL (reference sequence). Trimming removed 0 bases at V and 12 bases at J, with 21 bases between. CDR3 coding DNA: TGTGCCAGCAGCCAAGAGAAGGGACTGGGTAATGGACGGCAGTTCTTC. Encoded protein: CASSQEKGLGNGRQFF.

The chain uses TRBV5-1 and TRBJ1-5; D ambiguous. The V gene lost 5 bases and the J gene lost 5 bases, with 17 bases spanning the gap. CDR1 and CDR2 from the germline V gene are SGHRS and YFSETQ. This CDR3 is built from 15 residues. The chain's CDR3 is CASSFKFRSYQPQHF. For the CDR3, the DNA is TGCGCCAGCAGTTTTAAATTCCGAAGCTATCAGCCCCAGCATTTT.

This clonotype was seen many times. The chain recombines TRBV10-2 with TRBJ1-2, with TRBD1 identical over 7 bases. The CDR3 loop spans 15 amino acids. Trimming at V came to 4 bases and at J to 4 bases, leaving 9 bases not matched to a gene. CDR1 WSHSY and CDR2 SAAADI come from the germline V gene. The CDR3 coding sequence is TGCGCCAGCAGTGTGACAGGGCGAAGTGTCTATGGCTACACCTTC. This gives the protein CASSVTGRSVYGYTF.

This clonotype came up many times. CDR3 bases: TGTGCCAGCAGTTTTTTCCTAGCGAACACTGAAGCTTTCTTT. It encodes CASSFFLANTEAFF. The chain couples TRBV28 to TRBJ1-1; D is undetermined. The CDR3 is 14 residues long. V lost 3 bases and J 1 base, leaving 9 bases between the germline ends. The germline V gene encodes CDR1 MDHEN and CDR2 SYDVKM. Variable domain in full (rest from reference TRBV28 and TRBJ1-1): DVKVTQSSRYLVKRTGEKVFLECVQDMDHENMFWYRQDPGLGLRLIYFSYDVKMKEKGDIPEGYSVSREKKERFSLILESASTNQTSMYLCASSFFLANTEAFFGQGTRLTVV.

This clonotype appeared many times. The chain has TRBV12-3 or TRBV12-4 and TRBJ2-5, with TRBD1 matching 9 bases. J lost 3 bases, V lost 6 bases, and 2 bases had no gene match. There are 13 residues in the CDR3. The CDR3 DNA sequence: TGTGCCAGCAGGGGGACAGGGAAAGAGACCCAGTACTTC. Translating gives CASRGTGKETQYF.

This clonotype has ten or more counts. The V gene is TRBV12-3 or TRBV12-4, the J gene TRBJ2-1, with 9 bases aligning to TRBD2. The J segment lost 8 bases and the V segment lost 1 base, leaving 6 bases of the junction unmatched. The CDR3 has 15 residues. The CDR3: CASSLGGGRGDEQFF. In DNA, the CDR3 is TGTGCCAGCAGTTTAGGCGGCGGGAGGGGGGATGAGCAGTTCTTC.

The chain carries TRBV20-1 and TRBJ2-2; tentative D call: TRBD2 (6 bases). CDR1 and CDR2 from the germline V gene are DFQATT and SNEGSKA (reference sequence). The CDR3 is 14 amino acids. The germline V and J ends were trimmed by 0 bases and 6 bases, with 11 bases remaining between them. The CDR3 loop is CSARDFGEAGELFF. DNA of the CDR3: TGCAGTGCTAGAGATTTCGGGGAGGCCGGGGAGCTGTTTTTT.

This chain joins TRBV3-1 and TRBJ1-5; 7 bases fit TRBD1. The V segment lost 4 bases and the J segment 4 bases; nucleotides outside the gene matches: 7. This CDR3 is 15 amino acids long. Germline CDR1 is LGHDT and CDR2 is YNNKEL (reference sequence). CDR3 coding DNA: TGTGCCAGCAGCCTATTACCGGGACAGAATCAGCCCCAGCATTTT. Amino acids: CASSLLPGQNQPQHF.

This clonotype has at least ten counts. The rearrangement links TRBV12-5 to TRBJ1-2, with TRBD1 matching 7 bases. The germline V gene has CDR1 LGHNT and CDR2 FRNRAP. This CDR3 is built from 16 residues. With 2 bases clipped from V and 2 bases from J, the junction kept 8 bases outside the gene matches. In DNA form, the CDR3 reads TGTGCTAGTGGTTTGCCAGGGGGGGACTTAAACTATGGCTACACCTTC. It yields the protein CASGLPGGDLNYGYTF.